The 21 T cell receptor beta chains reported below all come from one sample, sequenced in a study of regulatory T cells in long-lasting Graves disease. As to time point: persistent/refractory GD, antithyroid drugs over 5 years with positive TRAb. PBMC RNA served as the TCR library source. Relying on iRepertoire HTBI primers and Arm-PCR of CDR3 regions, the team built TCR beta libraries. Each CDR3 protein is one row after TCRdb ran MiXCR on the multiplex PCR reads. The repertoire includes over 350,000 distinct CDR3 sequences, more than 20% of them detected once, and less than 25% sits in the top ten. The material was peripheral blood mononuclear cells (PBMCs), obtained when the disease was refractory, from a patient treated with antithyroid drugs. These receptors were collected from a female donor with Graves disease.

This clonotype came up many times. The J gene is TRBJ1-2, the V gene TRBV2, with D possibly TRBD1 on 5 matching bases. Per the germline V gene, CDR1 is SNHLY and CDR2 is FYNNEI. Deletions cut 1 base from V and 4 bases from J, with 16 bases between. There are 16 residues in the CDR3. The CDR3: CASSEEGPLTLYGYTF. The CDR3 DNA reads as TGTGCCAGCAGTGAAGAGGGGCCGCTTACCCTCTATGGCTACACCTTC. The full variable domain, completed using reference TRBV2 and TRBJ1-2, is EPEVTQTPSHQVTQMGQEVILRCVPISNHLYFYWYRQILGQKVEFLVSFYNNEISEKSEIFDDQFSVERPDGSNFTLKIRSTKLEDSAMYFCASSEEGPLTLYGYTFGSGTRLTVV.

This clonotype was seen once. This sequence may be a read error, since a much larger clone differs from it by one base. The CDR3 here is CATRQGDTGELVF. CDR3 DNA sequence: TGTGCCACACGACAGGGAGACACCGGGGAGCTGGTTTTT. The chain uses TRBV7-2 and TRBJ2-2, with 7 bases identical to TRBD1. In germline, CDR1 is SGHTA, CDR2 FQGNSA. This CDR3 contains 13 residues. The whole variable domain, remainder taken from reference TRBV7-2 and TRBJ2-2, is GAGVSQSPSNKVTEKGKDVELRCDPISGHTALYWYRQSLGQGLEFLIYFQGNSAPDKSGLPSDRFSAERTGGSVSTLTIQRTQQEDSAVYLCATRQGDTGELVFGEGSRLTVL.

V and J are TRBV19 and TRBJ1-5; a weak D match, TRBD1 (6 bases). Per the germline V gene, CDR1 is LNHDA and CDR2 is SQIVND (reference sequence). V was trimmed by 3 bases and J by 9 bases, leaving 12 bases between them. The CDR3 extends over 13 amino acids. CDR3 bases: TGTGCCAGTAGTATGGGACACCTTTCGCCCCAGCATTTT. Protein product: CASSMGHLSPQHF.

This clonotype has a count of ten or more. V is TRBV7-2 and J is TRBJ2-2; 10 nucleotides align to TRBD2. The CDR3 length is 17 residues. Germline V gene sequence: CDR1 SGHTA, CDR2 FQGNSA. V shed 5 bases and J 6 bases; nucleotides not matched to a gene: 12. CDR3 bases: TGTGCCAGCAGCAGGGGTCTCGGGCTAGCGGGAGCCGGGGAGCTGTTTTTT. Its translation is CASSRGLGLAGAGELFF. Using reference TRBV7-2 and TRBJ2-2 for the parts outside the CDR3, the full variable domain is GAGVSQSPSNKVTEKGKDVELRCDPISGHTALYWYRQSLGQGLEFLIYFQGNSAPDKSGLPSDRFSAERTGGSVSTLTIQRTQQEDSAVYLCASSRGLGLAGAGELFFGEGSRLTVL.

This clonotype was picked up a small number of times. The chain couples TRBV7-2 to TRBJ1-4; 7 bases agree with TRBD1. CDR3 length: 15 amino acids. J gave up 5 bases and V 5 bases, and 8 bases lay outside the gene matches. Germline values: CDR1 SGHTA, CDR2 FQGNSA. DNA for the CDR3: TGTGCCAGCAGCATCGGGACAGCCTTCAATGAAAAACTGTTTTTT. This codes for CASSIGTAFNEKLFF.

This clonotype showed up just a few times. The chain has TRBV18 and TRBJ1-1, with 9 nucleotides matching TRBD1. Per germline, CDR1 KGHSH and CDR2 LQKENI. V lost 4 bases and J lost 5; bases outside the gene matches: 8. The CDR3 length is 15 residues. The CDR3 region is CASSRTGEGRTEAFF. In nucleotides, the CDR3 is TGTGCCAGCTCACGGACAGGGGAGGGTCGTACTGAAGCTTTCTTT.

The chain couples TRBV28 to TRBJ2-7; D might be TRBD2 (5 bases). Germline assignment: CDR1 MDHEN and CDR2 SYDVKM. CDR3 length equals 15 residues. Trimming shortened V by 4 bases and J by 5 bases, and 18 bases separated the two germline ends. The CDR3 nucleotides are TGTGCCAGCAGTTCTTATAGCGTATCCTTCCACGAGCAGTACTTC. Translation: CASSSYSVSFHEQYF.

This CDR3 reads CASSFQGSDGYTF. The CDR3 region has the DNA TGTGCCAGCAGCTTTCAGGGATCTGATGGCTACACCTTC. V usage is TRBV5-4 and J usage is TRBJ1-2; the D gene is possibly TRBD1 (5 bases). Trimming cost V 2 bases and J 6 bases, with 11 bases left between them. The CDR3 loop spans 13 amino acids. The V gene's germline CDR1 is SGHNT and CDR2 YYREEE (reference sequence). The full variable domain, completed using reference TRBV5-4 and TRBJ1-2, is ETGVTQSPTHLIKTRGQQVTLRCSSQSGHNTVSWYQQALGQGPQFIFQYYREEENGRGNFPPRFSGLQFPNYSSELNVNALELDDSALYLCASSFQGSDGYTFGSGTRLTVV.

J is TRBJ1-4 and V is TRBV5-1, with D perhaps matching TRBD1 (5 bases). CDR1 is SGHRS, CDR2 YFSETQ, per germline. Deletions cut 4 bases from V and 4 bases from J, with 8 bases between. This CDR3 comprises 13 residues. The DNA of the CDR3 is TGCGCCAGCAGCGTTGACAGTAATGAAAAACTGTTTTTT. Translated, it gives CASSVDSNEKLFF.

V is TRBV12-3 or TRBV12-4 and J is TRBJ1-1; no clear D gene. Trimming took off 6 bases at V and 10 bases at J, with 15 bases between the two ends. The CDR3 sequence is 12 residues long. This CDR3 is CASSHPLSGAFF. Here the CDR3 DNA reads TGTGCCAGCAGCCACCCCTTAAGTGGAGCTTTCTTT.

This sequence joins TRBV4-3 and TRBJ2-7; no reliable D call. Trimming left V 1 base short and J 5 bases short, with 15 bases between. This CDR3 is 15 amino acids long. The germline V gene encodes CDR1 LGHNA and CDR2 YSLEER. CDR3 in DNA: TGCGCCAGCAGCCAAGTTATACACGGCGGCGACGAGCAGTACTTC. Its translation: CASSQVIHGGDEQYF.

Concerning this clonotype: Possible read error: a much larger clone is one base away. The V and J genes are TRBV7-2 and TRBJ2-7, with 7 bases lining up with TRBD2. This CDR3 comprises 15 residues. Per the germline V gene, CDR1 is SGHTA and CDR2 is FQGNSA. Germline trimming cut 4 bases from V and 9 bases from J; bases unmatched to any gene: 15. CDR3 sequence: CASSSLAAGVHGQYF. CDR3 in DNA: TGTGCCAGCAGCTCCCTTGCGGCGGGAGTGCACGGGCAGTACTTC.

This clonotype has a count of ten or more. The chain joins TRBV7-2 to TRBJ1-1; tentative D call: TRBD1 (6 bases). This CDR3 spans 15 amino acids. V lost 5 bases, J lost 1 base, and 14 bases lay in between. Germline lookup yields CDR1 SGHTA and CDR2 FQGNSA. CDR3 region: CASSPLQGTNTEAFF. CDR3 in DNA: TGTGCCAGCAGCCCCCTGCAGGGGACGAACACTGAAGCTTTCTTT.

This chain uses TRBV4-1 with TRBJ1-4, with a possible D match to TRBD1 (6 bases). CDR3 size: 16 residues. V lost 0 bases and J lost 3, with 11 bases in between. Germline loops: CDR1 MGHRA, CDR2 YSYEKL. CDR3 bases: TGCGCCAGCAGCCAAGAATTCAGGGGCTCTAATGAAAAACTGTTTTTT. Translated, it gives CASSQEFRGSNEKLFF.

This chain joins TRBV14 and TRBJ2-7; 8 positions match TRBD2. Trimming at V came to 3 bases and at J to 0 bases, leaving 25 bases not matched to a gene. Per the germline V gene, CDR1 is SGHDN and CDR2 is FVKESK. The CDR3 is 22 amino acids. Here the CDR3 DNA reads TGTGCCAGCAGCCATCTTCTGGCGGGCCTCAAGACGGGGCGGGAGGTCTCCTACGAGCAGTACTTC. Encoded protein: CASSHLLAGLKTGREVSYEQYF.

The V gene is TRBV29-1, the J gene TRBJ2-5, with D possibly matching TRBD2 (5 bases). CDR1 is SQVTM and CDR2 is ANQGSEA in the germline V gene. The V end was cut by 7 bases, the J end by 2 bases, with 14 bases between. The length of the CDR3 is 13 residues. The CDR3 DNA is TGCAGCGCTAGACGGACTCCTCAAGAGACCCAGTACTTC. Translating it yields CSARRTPQETQYF.

This clonotype was recorded at least ten times. The rearrangement joins TRBV5-5 to TRBJ2-7, with 9 nucleotides matching TRBD1. The V gene's germline CDR1 is SGHKS and CDR2 YYEKEE (reference sequence). CDR3 length: 15 residues. Trimming at V came to 4 bases and at J to 3 bases, leaving 8 bases not matched to a gene. The CDR3, as DNA: TGTGCCAGCAGCGCCGACAGGGGGGAGGTCTACGAGCAGTACTTC. Protein: CASSADRGEVYEQYF.

The V gene is TRBV6-2 or TRBV6-3, the J gene TRBJ1-2; a weak D match, TRBD1 (6 bases). This CDR3 has 15 amino acids. The V and J ends lost 0 bases and 2 bases respectively, with 10 bases between them. Looked up from germline, CDR1 is MNHEY and CDR2 is SVGEGT. Here the CDR3 DNA reads TGTGCCAGCAGTTACTCCGGACAGCTGAACTATGGCTACACCTTC. It specifies CASSYSGQLNYGYTF.

The chain employs TRBV28 and TRBJ2-3; a possible D gene is TRBD1 (6 bases). The CDR3 is made up of 15 amino acids. CDR1 and CDR2 (germline): MDHEN, SYDVKM. Trimming left V 2 bases short and J 4 bases short, with 13 bases between. DNA for the CDR3: TGTGCCAGCAGTTTAAGGGGGAGTGGTGCAGATACGCAGTATTTT. Translation: CASSLRGSGADTQYF.

The table lists this clonotype with a few counts. The chain links TRBV19 to TRBJ2-6; D is unresolved. The CDR3 has 17 residues. V gave up 2 bases and J gave up 0 bases, with 11 bases separating them. Looked up from germline, CDR1 is LNHDA and CDR2 is SQIVND (reference sequence). The DNA for the CDR3 is TGTGCCAGTAGTATAAGCTCGGCAGGCTCTGGGGCCAACGTCCTGACTTTC. Protein product: CASSISSAGSGANVLTF.

This clonotype was counted only a few times. The rearrangement uses TRBV9 and TRBJ1-5; TRBD1 matches 7 bases. V trimming: 4 bases; J trimming: 1 base; junction bases outside the gene matches: 14. Per the germline V gene, CDR1 is SGDLS and CDR2 is YYNGEE. This CDR3 is 18 amino acids long. The CDR3 nucleotides read TGTGCCAGCAGCACAACACACAGGGGAAAAGTAAGCAATCAGCCCCAGCATTTT. It encodes CASSTTHRGKVSNQPQHF.